These 2 T cell receptor beta chains share one sample of origin, sequenced in a study of tissue T cells after allogeneic stem cell transplantation. The table came from immunoSEQ multiplex PCR; TCRdb's copy has only in-frame clones and leaves some out. The sample gives 20,000 to 25,000 clones, almost 70% of which show up once; approximately 0.39% is in the top ten. The material sequenced was blood. The receptors were gathered from a female BALB/c mouse in good health. The strain's MHC haplotype is H2-d.

About this clone itself: The gene symbols are mouse symbols. The read ends 1 residue before the CDR3 terminus; that terminus is restored from the germline J gene. V is TRBV1 and J is TRBJ2-7; D is unresolved. CDR1 and CDR2 from the germline V gene are NSQYPW and LRSPGD (reference sequence). CDR3 length: 13 amino acids. V lost 0 bases and J lost 3, with 6 bases in between. The sequenced part of the CDR3 DNA is TGCACCTGCAGTGCAGATGTGGTCTATGAACAGTAC. This translates into CTCSADVVYEQY. The CDR3 reads in full as CTCSADVVYEQYF.

As concerns this clone: Gene names are the mouse ones. The read terminates 1 residue ahead of where the CDR3 ends, so the germline J gene completes it. This chain connects TRBV13-3 to TRBJ2-5, with 12 bases that match TRBD2. There are 15 residues in the CDR3. After removal of 3 bases from V and 2 bases from J, the junction contained 1 base not matched to a gene. CDR1 and CDR2 (germline): NNHDY, SYVADS. CDR3 DNA, as far as it was read: TGTGCCAGCAGTGGACTGGGGGGGCGCCAAGACACCCAGTAC. This encodes CASSGLGGRQDTQY. The CDR3 in its entirety is CASSGLGGRQDTQYF.